This TCR beta chain derives from a study of PD-1 blockade in classical Hodgkin lymphoma. About this clone: Its antigen is undetermined.

Time point described: cycle 4 day 1 (C4D1), after more than 5 weeks of nivolumab. Each patient's relapse followed autologous stem cell transplantation, and brentuximab vedotin exposure varied. Reported best responses ranged across complete response, partial response or progressive disease. General observations from the study: Differences between repertoires have undefined causes, possibly disease activity or prior therapy.

Measured with immunoSEQ multiplex PCR; TCRdb has only the in-frame clones, and not every one. There are approximately 52,000 clones in the sample; around nine tenths occur only once, and around 6.5% lies in the top ten. This CDR3 region has 17 residues. In germline, CDR1 is MGHRA, CDR2 YSYEKL. With V trimmed by 4 bases and J by 2 bases, 11 bases remained unmatched. The receptor's source is a human donor with classical Hodgkin lymphoma. Sequenced material: peripheral blood mononuclear cells (PBMCs), taken before the fourth cycle of nivolumab. The rearrangement links TRBV4-1 to TRBJ2-3, with 8 bases identical to TRBD2. DNA for the CDR3: TGCGCCAGCAGCCGCGGGACTAGTTATTGGGACACAGATACGCAGTATTTT. Residues: CASSRGTSYWDTDTQYF.